Here is one T cell receptor beta chain with its context. The table lists this clone with a count of one. Its target antigen remains unknown. No much larger clonotype is one base removed from it; base qualities were not supplied. After removal of 6 bases from V and 3 bases from J, the junction retains 2 bases not matched to a gene. CDR1 and CDR2 were assigned from the germline V gene as MNHNS and SASEGT. The CDR3 spans 14 residues, from the cysteine through the phenylalanine. The kept DNA is CDR3 alone, 42 bases in frame from the first base. The data originate from a study of cytomegalovirus exposure and HLA in healthy donors (TCRdb year 2017). For context, the study as a whole: An earlier analysis of approximately 590 of the donors reported 250 to 350 Gb of sequence data and some 120 million unique TCR beta sequences from around 200 million T cells. To predict cytomegalovirus infection status, the study brought together high-throughput TCR immunosequencing, statistical association of individual TCRs with disease status, and machine learning. In a later genetic analysis, genome-wide SNP genotypes for about 65% of the roughly 670 donors were used, and that subset was treated as a discovery cohort. Typing coverage varied by locus: about 629-630 donors for A, B, C, DRB1 and DQB1; around 560 for DQA1; over 600 for DPA1; 450 to 480 for DPB1. A later analysis re-examined previously published TCR beta repertoires from 500 to 700 donors and added high-resolution HLA genotyping to investigate patterns of TCR occurrence. To decide whether each TCR beta V gene segment behaved as functional or pseudogenic, an earlier analysis of some 600 of the donors relied on high-throughput TCR beta sequencing. Every repertoire in the discovery cohort had been generated on one and the same sequencing platform. A handful of DR-DQ haplotypes were handled as single units for association and clustering because linkage in the cohort was strong. In addition to the first cohort of 500 to 850 subjects, a separate validation cohort of about 120 different subjects was used. The study was designed to test whether signatures of past pathogen exposure could be identified by cataloging public T cell receptors. Class I and class II HLA loci were covered by the typing at four-digit resolution. About 300 gigabases of sequencing data and around 87 million unique TCR sequences were included in an early release covering 500 to 750 HLA-typed donors. Donor age, sex, ethnicity and CMV serostatus were compiled alongside the repertoire data. The study profiled the T cell repertoires of fewer than 850 subjects by immunosequencing and related them to cytomegalovirus serostatus. The later analysis used no new phenotypic data to find candidate immune exposures, relying instead on TCR beta sequences and their occurrence across donors. Of the roughly 430 genotyped donors, approximately 82% fell in the genetic ancestry cluster associated with self-reported Caucasian donors. On average, around 200,000 unique TCR beta nucleotide sequences were sequenced per donor among 398 genotyped donors of the cohort, with around 19% of those sequences being non-productive.

In total, roughly 670 healthy bone marrow donors made up the cohort. Cohort members were all nominally healthy when sampled, although unrecorded immune exposures were likely present. The donor tested CMV seronegative and was one of the 352 seronegative cohort members. Each donor provided a peripheral blood sample, and peripheral blood mononuclear cells were used for TCR beta sequencing. Genomic DNA extraction from the blood cell samples was performed with the Qiagen DNeasy Blood Extraction Kit. The method behind the library was the immunoSEQ multiplex PCR assay. For the multiplex PCR, a mixture combining 60 forward primers for TCR Vbeta segments and 13 reverse primers for TCR Jbeta segments was used. A multiplex PCR assay on genomic DNA amplified the CDR3 region of rearranged TCR beta genes. On the Illumina HiSeq System, the amplified TCR beta libraries were sequenced as 87-base-pair reads. From the authors' description of their analysis: In a later analysis, roughly 80 million unique TCR beta chains were counted across the 500 to 850 repertoires, and approximately 11 million of these chains were shared by at least two donors. A nearest-neighbor algorithm error-corrected the raw reads and collapsed the reads into unique sequences, merging closely related sequences to remove PCR and sequencing errors. Alignment of CDR3 sequences to IMGT reference sequences was used to assign V, D and J gene segments. For a sequence to be retained, a match of at least six nucleotides to both a V gene segment and a J gene segment was required. Rearrangements were called productive when the CDR3 lacked stop codons and stayed in frame with V and J; all others were non-productive. Following IMGT convention, CDR3 was defined as the stretch from the second conserved V-encoded cysteine to the conserved J-encoded phenylalanine. The earlier analysis of about 640 of the donors excluded any sequence lacking an unambiguous match to a single V gene segment. In an earlier analysis of roughly 500 of the donors, V segments were called functional above 56.7% productive rearrangements and were called segregating when the between-donor standard deviation exceeded 5%. A statistical classification framework was built to diagnose cytomegalovirus status from the catalog of TCR beta chain sequences. V and J gene assignment, in a later analysis, came from comparing TCR nucleotide sequences with IMGT/GENE-DB human TR gene sequences. In a later analysis, CDR3 sequences and most-parsimonious VDJ recombination scenarios were assigned using the TCRdist pipeline. In a later analysis, each TCR beta chain was defined by its CDR3 amino acid sequence together with its V-gene family, and reads lacking a unique V-gene family were excluded. To address suspected cross-contamination and a sequencing artifact, a later analysis removed approximately 600 highly shared, low-generation-probability nucleotide sequences. A later analysis calculated a clonal expansion index for each public chain from normalized within-repertoire ranks of inferred template counts. Generation probabilities in a later analysis came from a VDJ recombination model fitted to out-of-frame rearrangements, and those results were checked against IGoR. In a later analysis, TCR-TCR, TCR-HLA and TCR-CMV co-occurrence was scored with hypergeometric tests, and a repertoire-size bias correction was applied to TCR pairs. A later analysis estimated false discovery rates by permuting HLA or CMV assignments 20 times. In a later analysis, co-occurring TCRs were grouped using DBSCAN, and TCRdist sequence similarity was added for clustering within HLA-allele-positive subsets. For co-occurrence clustering, repertoires with fewer than 30,000 or more than 120,000 public chains were excluded, along with a handful of repertoires with anomalous nucleotide sharing. Drawn from immuneACCESS, this table holds only the in-frame rearrangements with V and J called that TCRdb kept. Clones are partly lost; checked studies trace under half to an unresolved V gene and leave the rest unexplained. That table gives V, J and clone size, and the DNA gave D and trimming. The sample table holds 73,000 or so clones, of which around 81% were seen once. Of the sample, about 5.7% falls within the top ten clones.

The paper as a whole reports these results and caveats: It was suggested by the authors that the approach could potentially be generalized to other disease states and immunological phenotypes. In a later analysis, 16,951 TCR beta sequences were associated with specific HLA alleles at a false discovery rate of 0.05. A later analysis found that most CMV-associated TCR beta chains appeared HLA-restricted, with HLA associations seemingly driven largely by CMV exposure. The classifier was reported to diagnose cytomegalovirus status with high specificity and sensitivity in both the original cohort and the validation cohort. Linkage disequilibrium might explain the correlated functional status among segregating V segments, but an unknown experimental factor could not be excluded. In a later genetic analysis, fewer N-insertions in productive TCRs were reported among donors in an Asian-associated ancestry cluster than the 666-donor mean. A further reported finding was that TCR beta sequences accurately predicted the HLA-A and HLA-B alleles for most subjects in the first cohort. The cohort was sequenced for TCR beta chains only, and without alpha or paired-chain data the features that could be detected were limited. In vitro tests confirmed that a few of the cytomegalovirus-associated TCR beta chains recognize cytomegalovirus antigens. While some public TCRs were present in many individuals, most TCR sequences turned up only very rarely across donors. In a later analysis, TCR association rates were found to vary across HLA loci, with the most associated TCRs seen for DRB1 alleles and the fewest for HLA-C alleles. Strong co-occurrence of HLA alleles, especially DR and DQ, made assigning TCR associations to individual alleles difficult. In a later analysis, HLA-associated TCR beta chains showed more clonal expansion and lower generation probabilities than non-associated chains that were equally common. Because counts were too low, seventeen rarely observed V segments, including chromosome 9 orphons, were excluded from the earlier analysis of 500 to 700 of the donors. Some IMGT-functional V segments, including TRBV6-2 and TRBV6-3, could not be told apart with the 87-base-pair reads, so those segments were excluded. CMV serostatus was the only immune exposure information available for the cohort. Roughly uniform sequencing depth across donors was assumed in presence/absence analyses, although this assumption may not hold. Because HLA typing was unavailable for some donors at each locus, only the typed subset was used in association tests. In a later analysis, several top co-occurrence clusters were reported to appear linked to parvovirus B19, influenza, CMV and Epstein-Barr virus. In a later genetic analysis, a missense DCLRE1C variant was associated with V-gene and J-gene trimming of TCR beta chains, and the association was replicated in an independent cohort. The study gave a list of under 200 TCR beta chains associated with cytomegalovirus. The sequencing pipeline was judged likely to have produced a cluster of highly shared sequence variants as a technical artifact. Broadly in line with IMGT annotations, most TCR beta V segments showed up in productive rearrangements about 90% or about 30% of the time in an earlier analysis of approximately 640 of the donors.

The chain couples TRBV6-1 to TRBJ1-6, with TRBD1 identical over 7 junction bases. The sequenced sample was PBMCs. This clonotype was sampled from a man in his fifties in good health and CMV-seronegative. The DNA is as follows: TGTGCCAGCAGACGGGACAGCTATAATTCACCCCTCCACTTT. Its coded protein is CASRRDSYNSPLHF.